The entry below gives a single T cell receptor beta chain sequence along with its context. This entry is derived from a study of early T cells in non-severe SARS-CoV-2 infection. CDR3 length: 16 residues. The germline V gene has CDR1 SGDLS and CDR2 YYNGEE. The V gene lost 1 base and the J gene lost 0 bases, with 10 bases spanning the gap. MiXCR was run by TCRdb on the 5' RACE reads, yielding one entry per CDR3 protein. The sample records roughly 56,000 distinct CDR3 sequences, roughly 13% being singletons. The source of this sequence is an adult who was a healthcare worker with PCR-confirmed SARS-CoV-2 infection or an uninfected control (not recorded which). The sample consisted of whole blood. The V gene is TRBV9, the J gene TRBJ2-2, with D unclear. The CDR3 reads CASSVRANPNTGELFF. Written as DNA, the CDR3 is TGTGCCAGCAGCGTACGGGCAAATCCGAACACCGGGGAGCTGTTTTTT.